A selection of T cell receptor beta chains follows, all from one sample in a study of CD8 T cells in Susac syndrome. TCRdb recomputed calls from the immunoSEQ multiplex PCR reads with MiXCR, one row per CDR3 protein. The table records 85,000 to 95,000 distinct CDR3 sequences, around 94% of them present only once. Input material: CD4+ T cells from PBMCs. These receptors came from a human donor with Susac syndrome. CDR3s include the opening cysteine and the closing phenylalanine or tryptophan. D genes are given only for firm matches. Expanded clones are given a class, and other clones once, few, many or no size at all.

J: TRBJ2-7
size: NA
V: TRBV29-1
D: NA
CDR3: CSAGDSSYEQYF
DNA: TGCAGCGCGGGGGACAGCTCCTACGAGCAGTACTTC

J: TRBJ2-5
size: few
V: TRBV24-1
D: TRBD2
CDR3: CATSDSPRGAQETQYF
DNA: TGTGCCACCAGTGACTCACCGCGGGGGGCCCAAGAGACCCAGTACTTC

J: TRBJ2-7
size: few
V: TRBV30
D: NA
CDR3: CAWSVSQGGYEQYF
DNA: TGTGCCTGGAGTGTAAGCCAGGGCGGATACGAGCAGTACTTC

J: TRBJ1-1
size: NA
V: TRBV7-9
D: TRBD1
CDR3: CASSFADGTGPENTEAFF
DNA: TGTGCCAGCAGCTTTGCCGACGGGACAGGGCCCGAGAACACTGAAGCTTTCTTT

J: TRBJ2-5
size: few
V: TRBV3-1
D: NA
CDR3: CASSQDGLAGETQYF
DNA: TGTGCCAGCAGCCAAGATGGCCTAGCTGGGGAGACCCAGTACTTC

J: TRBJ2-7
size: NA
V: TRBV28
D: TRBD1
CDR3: CASSLTGGDRGYEQYF
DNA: TGTGCCAGCAGTTTAACCGGGGGGGACAGGGGTTACGAGCAGTACTTC

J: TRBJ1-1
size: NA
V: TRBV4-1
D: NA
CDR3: CASSHPVAEAFF
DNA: TGCGCCAGCAGCCACCCAGTAGCTGAAGCTTTCTTT

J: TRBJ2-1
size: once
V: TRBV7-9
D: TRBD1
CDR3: CASSLGTGVQFF
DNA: TGTGCCAGCAGCTTAGGTACAGGGGTGCAGTTCTTC

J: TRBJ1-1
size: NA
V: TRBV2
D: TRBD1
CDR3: CASHQDRGYNTEAFF
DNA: TGTGCCAGCCATCAGGACAGGGGGTATAACACTGAAGCTTTCTTT

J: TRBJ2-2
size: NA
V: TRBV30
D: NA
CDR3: CAWSVTLTGELFF
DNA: TGTGCCTGGAGTGTGACTCTCACCGGGGAGCTGTTTTTT

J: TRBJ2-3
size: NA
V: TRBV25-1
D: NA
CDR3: CASSDKGTDTQYF
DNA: TGTGCCAGCAGTGACAAGGGCACAGATACGCAGTATTTT

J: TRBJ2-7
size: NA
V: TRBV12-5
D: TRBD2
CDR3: CASGLTSGRRYEQYF
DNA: TGTGCTAGTGGTTTGACTAGCGGGAGACGATACGAGCAGTACTTC

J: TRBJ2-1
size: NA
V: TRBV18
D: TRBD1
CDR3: CASSPLTGSYNEQFF
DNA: TGTGCCAGCTCACCATTGACAGGGTCCTACAATGAGCAGTTCTTC

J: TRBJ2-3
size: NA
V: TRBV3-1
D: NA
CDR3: CASSQIGRGADTQYF
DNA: TGTGCCAGCAGCCAGATAGGACGAGGGGCAGATACGCAGTATTTT

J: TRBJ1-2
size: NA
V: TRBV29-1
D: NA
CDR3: CSVEPSYGYTF
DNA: TGCAGCGTTGAACCCAGCTATGGCTACACCTTC

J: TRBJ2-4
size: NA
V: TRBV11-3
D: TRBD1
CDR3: CASSKTGRNIQYF
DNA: TGTGCCAGCAGCAAGACAGGGCGGAACATTCAGTACTTC

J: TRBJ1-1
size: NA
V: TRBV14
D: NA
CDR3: CASSRDFILTEAFF
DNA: TGTGCCAGCAGCCGGGACTTTATTCTCACTGAAGCTTTCTTT

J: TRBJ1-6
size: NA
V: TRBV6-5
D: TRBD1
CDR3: CASSYWKGTAHNSPLHF
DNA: TGTGCCAGCAGTTACTGGAAGGGGACAGCCCATAATTCACCCCTCCACTTT

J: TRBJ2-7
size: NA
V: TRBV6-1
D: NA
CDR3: CASGLGVYEQYF
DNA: TGTGCCAGCGGCTTAGGGGTCTACGAGCAGTACTTC

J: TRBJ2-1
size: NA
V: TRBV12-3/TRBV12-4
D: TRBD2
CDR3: CASSRTSGYNEQFF
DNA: TGTGCCAGCAGTCGGACTAGCGGATACAATGAGCAGTTCTTC

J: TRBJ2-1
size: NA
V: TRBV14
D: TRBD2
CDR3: CASSQDWVAGGRTYNEQFF
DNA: TGTGCCAGCAGCCAAGATTGGGTAGCGGGGGGTCGAACCTACAATGAGCAGTTCTTC

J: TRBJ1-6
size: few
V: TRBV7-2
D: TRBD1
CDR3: CASSFGTGGSPLHF
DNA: TGTGCCAGCAGCTTCGGGACAGGGGGCTCACCCCTCCACTTT

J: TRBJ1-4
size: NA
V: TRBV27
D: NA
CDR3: CASSSPGVYPRKLFF
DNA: TGTGCCAGCAGTTCCCCCGGGGTTTACCCGAGGAAACTGTTTTTT

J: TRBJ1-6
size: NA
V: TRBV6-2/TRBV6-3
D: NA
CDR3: CASSYIAREGPLHF
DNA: TGTGCCAGCAGTTATATAGCCAGGGAAGGACCCCTCCACTTT

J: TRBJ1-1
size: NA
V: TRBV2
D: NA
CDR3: CASSEALGGNTEAFF
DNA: TGTGCCAGCAGTGAAGCGCTGGGGGGGAACACTGAAGCTTTCTTT

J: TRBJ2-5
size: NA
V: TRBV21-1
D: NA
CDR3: CASSATGQETQYF
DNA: TGTGCCAGCAGCGCCACAGGTCAAGAGACCCAGTACTTC

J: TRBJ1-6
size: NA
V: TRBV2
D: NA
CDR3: CASSLTGLNSPLHF
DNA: TGTGCCAGCAGCCTCACCGGACTCAATTCACCCCTCCACTTT

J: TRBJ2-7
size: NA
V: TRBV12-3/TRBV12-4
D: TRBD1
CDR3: CASTQDRVTYEQYF
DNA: TGTGCCAGCACCCAGGACAGGGTGACCTACGAGCAGTACTTC

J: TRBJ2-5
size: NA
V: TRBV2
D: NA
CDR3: CATSRGQAETQYF
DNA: TGTGCCACCTCCCGGGGGCAGGCTGAGACCCAGTACTTC

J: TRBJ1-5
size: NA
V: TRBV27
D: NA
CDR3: CASSLFWTVGHQPQHF
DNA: TGTGCCAGCAGTTTATTCTGGACAGTCGGCCATCAGCCCCAGCATTTT

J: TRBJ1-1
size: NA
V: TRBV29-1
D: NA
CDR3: CSVGVGARVDTEAFF
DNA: TGCAGCGTTGGGGTGGGGGCTCGGGTTGACACTGAAGCTTTCTTT

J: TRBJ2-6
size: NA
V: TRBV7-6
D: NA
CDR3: CASSQAPTGANVLTF
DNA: TGTGCCAGCAGCCAAGCCCCTACTGGGGCCAACGTCCTGACTTTC

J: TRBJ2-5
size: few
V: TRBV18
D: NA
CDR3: CASSPQETQYF
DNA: TGTGCCAGCAGCCCCCAAGAGACCCAGTACTTC

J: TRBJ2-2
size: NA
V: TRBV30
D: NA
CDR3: CAWKLGQSTGELFF
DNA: TGTGCCTGGAAACTAGGACAGTCCACCGGGGAGCTGTTTTTT

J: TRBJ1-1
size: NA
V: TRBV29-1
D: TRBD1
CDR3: CSGCRDSEAFF
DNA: TGCAGCGGATGCCGGGACAGTGAAGCTTTCTTT

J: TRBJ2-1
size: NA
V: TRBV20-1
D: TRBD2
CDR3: CSASKLAELNEQFF
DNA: TGCAGTGCTAGTAAGCTAGCGGAGCTCAATGAGCAGTTCTTC

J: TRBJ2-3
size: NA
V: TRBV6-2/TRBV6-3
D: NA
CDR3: CASSPSQYTQYF
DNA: TGTGCCAGCAGCCCTTCCCAGTATACGCAGTATTTT

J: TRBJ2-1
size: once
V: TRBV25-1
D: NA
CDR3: CASSESQPTGSEQFF
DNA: TGTGCCAGCAGTGAATCTCAGCCTACAGGGAGTGAGCAGTTCTTC

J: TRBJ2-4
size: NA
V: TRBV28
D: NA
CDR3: CASRSGNIQYF
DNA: TGTGCCAGCAGAAGTGGGAACATTCAGTACTTC

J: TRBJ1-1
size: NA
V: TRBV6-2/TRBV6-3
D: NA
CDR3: CASSAGLEAFF
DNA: TGTGCCAGCAGTGCGGGGCTTGAAGCTTTCTTT

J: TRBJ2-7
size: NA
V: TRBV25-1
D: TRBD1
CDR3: CASSAFADRVGYEQYF
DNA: TGTGCCAGCAGTGCGTTCGCTGACAGGGTGGGCTACGAGCAGTACTTC

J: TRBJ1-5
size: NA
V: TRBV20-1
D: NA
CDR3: CSAKYTGNWNQPQHF
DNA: TGCAGTGCCAAATACACAGGGAATTGGAATCAGCCCCAGCATTTT

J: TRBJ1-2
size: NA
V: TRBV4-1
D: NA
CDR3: CASSQDSSGDGYGYTF
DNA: TGCGCCAGCAGCCAAGATAGCTCAGGGGATGGCTATGGCTACACCTTC